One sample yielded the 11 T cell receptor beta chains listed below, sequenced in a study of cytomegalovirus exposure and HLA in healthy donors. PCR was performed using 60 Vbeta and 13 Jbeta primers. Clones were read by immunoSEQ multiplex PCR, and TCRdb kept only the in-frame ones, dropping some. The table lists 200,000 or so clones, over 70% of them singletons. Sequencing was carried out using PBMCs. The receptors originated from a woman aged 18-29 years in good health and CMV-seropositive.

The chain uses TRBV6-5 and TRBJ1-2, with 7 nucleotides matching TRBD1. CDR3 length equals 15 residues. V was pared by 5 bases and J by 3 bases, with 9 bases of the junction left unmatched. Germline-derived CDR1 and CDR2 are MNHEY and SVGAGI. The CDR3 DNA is TGTGCCAGCAGTCGTCGAACCGGGACAGACTATGGCTACACCTTC. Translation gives CASSRRTGTDYGYTF.

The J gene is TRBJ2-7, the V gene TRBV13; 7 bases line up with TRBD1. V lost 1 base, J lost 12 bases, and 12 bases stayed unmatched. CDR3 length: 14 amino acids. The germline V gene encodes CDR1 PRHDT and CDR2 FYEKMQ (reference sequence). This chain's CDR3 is CASSLVRDRTSWYF. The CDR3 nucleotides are TGTGCCAGCAGCTTAGTAAGGGACAGAACCTCCTGGTACTTC.

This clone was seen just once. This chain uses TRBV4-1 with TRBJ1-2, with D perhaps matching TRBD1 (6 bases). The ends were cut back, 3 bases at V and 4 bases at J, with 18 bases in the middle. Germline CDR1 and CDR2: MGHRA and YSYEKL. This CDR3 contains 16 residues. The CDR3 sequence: CASSQGTGSTSYGYTF. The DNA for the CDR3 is TGCGCCAGCAGCCAGGGTACAGGGTCTACATCCTATGGCTACACCTTC.

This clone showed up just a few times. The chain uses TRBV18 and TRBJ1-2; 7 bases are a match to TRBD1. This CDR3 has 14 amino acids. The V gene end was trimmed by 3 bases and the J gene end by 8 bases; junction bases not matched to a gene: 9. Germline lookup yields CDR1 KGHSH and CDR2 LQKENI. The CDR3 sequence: CASSPRDSPYGYTF. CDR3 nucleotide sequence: TGTGCCAGCTCACCGCGGGACAGCCCATACGGCTACACCTTC.

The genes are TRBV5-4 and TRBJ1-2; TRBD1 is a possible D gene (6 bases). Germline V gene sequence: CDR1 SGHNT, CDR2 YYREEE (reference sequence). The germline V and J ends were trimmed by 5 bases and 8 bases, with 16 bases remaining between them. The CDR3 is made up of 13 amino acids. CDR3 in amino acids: CASSFGGAYGYTF. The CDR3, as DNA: TGTGCCAGCAGTTTTGGGGGCGCCTACGGCTACACCTTC.

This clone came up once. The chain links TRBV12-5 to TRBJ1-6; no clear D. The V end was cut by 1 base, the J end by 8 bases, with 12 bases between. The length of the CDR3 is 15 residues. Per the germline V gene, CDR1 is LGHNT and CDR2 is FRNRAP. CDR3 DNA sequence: TGTGCTAGTGGTTTGGGGGCTATATCGGATTCACCCCTCCACTTT. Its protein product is CASGLGAISDSPLHF.

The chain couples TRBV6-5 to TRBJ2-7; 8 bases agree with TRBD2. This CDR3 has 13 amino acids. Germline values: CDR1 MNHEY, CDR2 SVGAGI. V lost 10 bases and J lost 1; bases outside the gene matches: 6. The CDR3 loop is CATGLAPSYEQYF. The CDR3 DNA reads TGTGCCACCGGACTAGCCCCTTCCTACGAGCAGTACTTC.

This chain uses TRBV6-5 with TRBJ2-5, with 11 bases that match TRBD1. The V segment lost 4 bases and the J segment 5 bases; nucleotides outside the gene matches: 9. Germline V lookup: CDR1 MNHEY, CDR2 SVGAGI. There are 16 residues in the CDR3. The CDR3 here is CASSLNLDRGHETQYF. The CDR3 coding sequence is TGTGCCAGCAGTTTAAACCTGGACAGGGGGCATGAGACCCAGTACTTC.

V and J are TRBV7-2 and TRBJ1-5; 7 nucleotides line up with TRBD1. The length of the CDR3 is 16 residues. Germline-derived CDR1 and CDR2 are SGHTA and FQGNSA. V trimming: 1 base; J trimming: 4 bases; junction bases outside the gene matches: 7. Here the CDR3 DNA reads TGTGCCAGCAGCTTAGTTGGGACAGAGATAAATCAGCCCCAGCATTTT. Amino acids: CASSLVGTEINQPQHF.

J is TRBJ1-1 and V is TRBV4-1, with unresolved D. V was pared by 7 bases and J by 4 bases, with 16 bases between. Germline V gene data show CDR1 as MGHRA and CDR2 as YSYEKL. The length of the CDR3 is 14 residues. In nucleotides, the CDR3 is TGCGCCAGCACCTCCGGCCTCGCGGTCACTGAAGCTTTCTTT. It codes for CASTSGLAVTEAFF.

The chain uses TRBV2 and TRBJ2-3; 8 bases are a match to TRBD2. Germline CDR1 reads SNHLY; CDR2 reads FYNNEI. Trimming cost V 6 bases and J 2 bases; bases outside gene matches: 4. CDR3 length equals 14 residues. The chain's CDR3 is CASSVAGHTDTQYF. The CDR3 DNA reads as TGTGCCAGCAGCGTAGCGGGACACACAGATACGCAGTATTTT.